Listed below are T cell receptor beta chains from one sample, sequenced in a study of Ad26.COV2.S vaccination and SARS-CoV-2 variants. TCRdb's table, derived via immunoSEQ multiplex PCR, lists solely in-frame clones and lacks some. Of 200,000 to 250,000 clones in the sample, around nine tenths are singletons; the top ten hold about 10%. The sample was peripheral blood, taken in a trial of Ad26.COV2.S vaccine versus placebo. The receptor set was obtained from a person aged 18-65 years who received the Ad26.COV2.S COVID-19 vaccine or a placebo. The CDR3 runs from the conserved cysteine through the conserved F or W. The D gene is left open where the match is weak. A row's size may be missing; if present it is once, few, many or a size class.

TRBV3-1/TRBV3-2	NA	TRBJ2-7	NA	CASSLTRGAQDEQYF	TGTGCCAGCAGCCTTACCCGGGGGGCACAGGACGAGCAGTACTTC
TRBV5-8	NA	TRBJ1-1	NA	CASSVITGRGTEAFF	TGTGCCAGCAGCGTAATTACGGGCCGGGGAACTGAAGCTTTCTTT
TRBV9	NA	TRBJ2-1	TRBD1	CASSVSPGMGQSSYNEQFF	TGTGCCAGCAGCGTGTCTCCGGGGATGGGACAGAGCTCCTACAATGAGCAGTTCTTC
TRBV6-2/TRBV6-3	NA	TRBJ2-7	NA	CASSYADRGGEQYF	TGTGCCAGCAGTTACGCCGACCGAGGAGGCGAGCAGTACTTC
TRBV11-3	once	TRBJ2-1	TRBD2	CASSSRTSGSYNEQFF	TGTGCCAGCAGCTCACGGACTAGCGGGTCCTACAATGAGCAGTTCTTC
TRBV10-3	NA	TRBJ2-7	TRBD2	CAISGGGVYEQYF	TGTGCCATCAGTGGGGGGGGTGTGTACGAGCAGTACTTC
TRBV3-1/TRBV3-2	once	TRBJ2-7	NA	CASSQTWQGIGEQYF	TGTGCCAGCAGCCAAACGTGGCAGGGCATTGGCGAGCAGTACTTC
TRBV10-3	once	TRBJ1-1	NA	CAISELGETRF	TGTGCCATCAGTGAGCTGGGGGAGACGAGGTTT
TRBV5-1	NA	TRBJ1-3	NA	CASSRFGTRGSFSGNTIYF	TGCGCCAGCAGCCGATTCGGCACCCGGGGCAGCTTCTCTGGAAACACCATATATTTT
TRBV7-2	NA	TRBJ1-2	NA	CASSPHQAQGIYGYTF	TGTGCCAGCAGCCCCCATCAGGCCCAGGGAATCTATGGCTACACCTTC